This T cell receptor (beta chain) was observed in a study of blood T cell repertoires in COVID-19. The wider study: The origin of the acute and convalescent COVID-19 samples was the United States, Italy and Spain. PBMCs, B-cell-depleted T cells, or T cells were the source of the cDNA or gDNA that made up the material.

The count of this clone is one. The authors' processing: Amplification of reference gene primers provided the estimated nucleated cell counts. TCRdb's table, derived via immunoSEQ multiplex PCR, lists solely in-frame clones and lacks some. V and J calls and clone size are those listed in that table; D and trimming were worked out from the DNA. The table records around 200,000 clones, roughly 90% of them present only once. The CDR3 totals 14 residues. The V and J ends lost 4 bases and 15 bases, in that order; junction bases with no gene match: 9. The germline gives CDR1 SGHAT, CDR2 FQNNGV. This clonotype originated in a man younger than 35 with active or convalescent COVID-19. The sample consisted of peripheral blood. The chain has TRBV11-2 and TRBJ1-6; TRBD1 matches at 10 bases. CDR3: CASSSQGGDRGLHF. CDR3 in DNA: TGTGCCAGCAGCTCTCAGGGGGGGGACAGGGGCCTCCACTTT.